This entry lists 7 T cell receptor beta chains sequenced from one sample in a study of T cell responses to AZD1222 COVID-19 vaccine. TCRdb keeps only in-frame clones here, not all; method: immunoSEQ multiplex PCR. The sample lists about 69,000 clones; around four fifths were seen once. Material: peripheral blood, obtained 28 days after the second AZD1222 dose. The receptors come from an adult who received the AZD1222 COVID-19 vaccine.

The chain employs TRBV27 and TRBJ1-1, with D unclear. Trimming left V 5 bases short and J 5 bases short, with 12 bases between. This CDR3 contains 13 residues. Germline V gene data show CDR1 as MNHEY and CDR2 as SMNVEV (reference sequence). The CDR3 DNA follows: TGTGCCAGCAGTCCCCCTTCGGGGACTGAAGCTTTCTTT. The encoded protein is CASSPPSGTEAFF.

The chain carries TRBV6-4 and TRBJ1-1; 10 bases align to TRBD1. The germline V gene encodes CDR1 MRHNA and CDR2 SNTAGT. The junction had 10 bases not matched to a gene; V was cut back by 7 bases and J by 5 bases. The CDR3 contains 15 residues. This CDR3 reads CASKGTGDPRTEAFF. The CDR3 DNA is TGTGCCAGCAAAGGGACAGGGGACCCGAGGACTGAAGCTTTCTTT.

The rearrangement uses TRBV4-1 and TRBJ2-1; TRBD2 aligns across 8 bases. V trimming: 0 bases; J trimming: 8 bases; junction bases outside the gene matches: 21. The CDR3 length is 20 residues. Germline assignment: CDR1 MGHRA and CDR2 YSYEKL. CDR3 DNA: TGCGCCAGCAGCCAAGATTTGGGGTTTCCGGGGGGGCACAGGGAGGATGAGCAGTTCTTC. This sequence encodes CASSQDLGFPGGHREDEQFF.

The genes are TRBV28 and TRBJ2-7; 8 nucleotides align to TRBD1. Trimming cost V 7 bases and J 0 bases; bases outside gene matches: 8. This CDR3 has 15 amino acids. Germline-derived CDR1 and CDR2 are MDHEN and SYDVKM. CDR3 nucleotides: TGTGCCAGCACCTCCCCAGGGGGCCTCTCCTACGAGCAGTACTTC. This codes for CASTSPGGLSYEQYF.

This sequence joins TRBV11-2 and TRBJ1-2; D gene unclear. CDR1 is SGHAT and CDR2 is FQNNGV in the germline V gene. Trimming took off 2 bases at V and 4 bases at J, with 8 bases between the two ends. CDR3 length equals 13 residues. Here the CDR3 reads CASSLLGAYGYTF. Written as DNA, the CDR3 is TGTGCCAGCAGCTTATTAGGAGCCTATGGCTACACCTTC.

The chain has TRBV6-1 and TRBJ2-3; 8 bases are shared with TRBD1. Germline CDR1 is MNHNS and CDR2 is SASEGT. After removal of 2 bases from V and 2 bases from J, the junction contained 6 bases not matched to a gene. This CDR3 spans 16 amino acids. CDR3 DNA: TGTGCCAGCAGTGAACTTACAGGGGGTTCCACAGATACGCAGTATTTT. This encodes CASSELTGGSTDTQYF.

The V and J genes are TRBV11-2 and TRBJ1-1; D is undetermined. This CDR3 has 14 residues. Trimming stripped 2 bases from V and 4 bases from J, with 11 bases between. Germline lookup yields CDR1 SGHAT and CDR2 FQNNGV. CDR3 amino acids: CASSLNGVITEAFF. The DNA for the CDR3 is TGTGCCAGCAGCTTAAACGGGGTAATCACTGAAGCTTTCTTT.